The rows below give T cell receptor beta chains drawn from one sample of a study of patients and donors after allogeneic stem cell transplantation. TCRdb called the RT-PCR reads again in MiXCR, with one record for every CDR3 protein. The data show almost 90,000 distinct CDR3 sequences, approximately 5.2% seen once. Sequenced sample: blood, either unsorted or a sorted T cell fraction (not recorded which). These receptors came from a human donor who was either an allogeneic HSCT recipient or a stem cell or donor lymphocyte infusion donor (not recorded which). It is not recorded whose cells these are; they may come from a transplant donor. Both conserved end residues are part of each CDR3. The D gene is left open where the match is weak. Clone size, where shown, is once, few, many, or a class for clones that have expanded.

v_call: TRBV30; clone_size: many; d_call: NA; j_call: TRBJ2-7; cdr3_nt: TGTGCCTGGAGAAGAAACGACATCTACGAGCAGTACTTC; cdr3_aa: CAWRRNDIYEQYF
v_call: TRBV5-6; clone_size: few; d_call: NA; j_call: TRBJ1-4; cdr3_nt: TGTGCCAGCAGCTGGGGAGGCACTAATGAAAAACTGTTTTTT; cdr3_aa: CASSWGGTNEKLFF
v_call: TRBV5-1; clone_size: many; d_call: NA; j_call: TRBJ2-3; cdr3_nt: TGCGCCAGCAGCTTGGAACAGGCCTCTAGCACAGATACGCAGTATTTT; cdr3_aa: CASSLEQASSTDTQYF
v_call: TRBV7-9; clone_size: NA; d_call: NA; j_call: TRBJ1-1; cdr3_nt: TGTGCCAGCAGCTTAGGTGGGGTCCACACTGAAGCTGCCTTT; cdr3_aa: CASSLGGVHTEAAF
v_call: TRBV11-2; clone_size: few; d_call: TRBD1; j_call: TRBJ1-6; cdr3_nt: TGTGCCAGCAGCTTAGGGGACAGGGGGCGCTCACCCCTCCACTTT; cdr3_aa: CASSLGDRGRSPLHF
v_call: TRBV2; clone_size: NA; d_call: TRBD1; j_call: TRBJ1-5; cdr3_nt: TGTGCCAGCAGTGCTTCTCTATCAGGGGGGCCCCAGCATTTT; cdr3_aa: CASSASLSGGPQHF
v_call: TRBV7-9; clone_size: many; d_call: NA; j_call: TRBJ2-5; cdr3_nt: TGTGCCAGCAGCCCTTCCCGGGAGACCCAGTACTTC; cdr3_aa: CASSPSRETQYF
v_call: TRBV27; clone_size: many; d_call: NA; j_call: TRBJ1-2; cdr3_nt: TGTGCCAGCAGGCCTCTCACCTCCGGGACCTCCAGCCATCCTAACTATGGCTACACCTTC; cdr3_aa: CASRPLTSGTSSHPNYGYTF
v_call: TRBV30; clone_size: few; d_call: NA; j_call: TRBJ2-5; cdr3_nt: TGTGCCTGGAGTCTGCAGACGGAGACCCAGTACTTC; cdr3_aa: CAWSLQTETQYF
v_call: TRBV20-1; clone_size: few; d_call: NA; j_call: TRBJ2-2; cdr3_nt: TGCAGTGCTAGAACGGAACTGGGCAGCGGGTCCGTGGCCGGGGAGCTGTTTTTT; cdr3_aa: CSARTELGSGSVAGELFF
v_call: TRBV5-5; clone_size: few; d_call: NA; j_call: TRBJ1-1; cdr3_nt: TGTGCCAGCAGCGTGGGGCCAGTCACTGAAGCTTTCTTT; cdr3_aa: CASSVGPVTEAFF
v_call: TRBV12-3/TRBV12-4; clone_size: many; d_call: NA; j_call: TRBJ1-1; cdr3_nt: TGTGCCAGCAGGGGGGGTTACACTGAAGCTTTCTTT; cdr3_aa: CASRGGYTEAFF
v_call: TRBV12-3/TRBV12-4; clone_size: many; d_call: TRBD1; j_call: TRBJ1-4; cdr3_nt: TGTGCCAGCAGCCCCCGGACAGGGTCCCGAGAAAAACTGTTTTTT; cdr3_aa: CASSPRTGSREKLFF
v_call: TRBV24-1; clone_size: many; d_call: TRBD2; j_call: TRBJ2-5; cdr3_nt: TGTGCCACCAGTGACCCTCTAGCGGGAGTTGGGGGAGAGACCCAGTACTTC; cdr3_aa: CATSDPLAGVGGETQYF
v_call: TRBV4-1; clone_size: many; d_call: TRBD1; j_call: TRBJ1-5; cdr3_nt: TGCGCCAGCAGCCAAGGACGGGGACAGAGAAATCAGCCCCAGCATTTT; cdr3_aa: CASSQGRGQRNQPQHF
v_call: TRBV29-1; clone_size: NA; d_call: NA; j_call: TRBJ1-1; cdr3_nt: TGCAGCGTTGGGTCGGGGGGAAGAACTGAAGCTTTCTTT; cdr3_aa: CSVGSGGRTEAFF
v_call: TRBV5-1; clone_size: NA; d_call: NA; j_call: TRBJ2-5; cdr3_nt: TGCGCCAGCAGCTTTGGAGTCGCGGAGACCCAGTACTTC; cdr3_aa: CASSFGVAETQYF
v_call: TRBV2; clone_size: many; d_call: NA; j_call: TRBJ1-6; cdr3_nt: TGTGCCAGCAGAGCCGAGATGGGAGATTCACCCCTCCACTTT; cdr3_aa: CASRAEMGDSPLHF
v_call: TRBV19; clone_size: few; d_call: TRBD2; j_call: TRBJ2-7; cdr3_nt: TGTGCCAGTAGTACTGTCCACCTTAGCGGGTCCTCCTACGAGCAGTACTTC; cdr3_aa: CASSTVHLSGSSYEQYF
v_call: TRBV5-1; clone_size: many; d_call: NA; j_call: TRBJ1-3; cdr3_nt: TGCGCCAGCATGGTTTCCTCTGGAAACACCATATATTTT; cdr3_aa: CASMVSSGNTIYF
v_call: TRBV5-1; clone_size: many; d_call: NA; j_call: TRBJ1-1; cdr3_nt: TGCGCCAGCAGCTTTGGCTCGAACACTGAAGCTTTCTTT; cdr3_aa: CASSFGSNTEAFF
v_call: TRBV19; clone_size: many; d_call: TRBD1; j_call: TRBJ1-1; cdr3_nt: TGTGCCAGTGGGGACAGGCTGAACACTGAAGCTTTCTTT; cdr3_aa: CASGDRLNTEAFF
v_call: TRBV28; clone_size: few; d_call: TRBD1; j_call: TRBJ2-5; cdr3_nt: TGTGCCAGCAGTCCCCAGGGTTCAGGGGGTTGGACCCAGTACTTC; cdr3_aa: CASSPQGSGGWTQYF
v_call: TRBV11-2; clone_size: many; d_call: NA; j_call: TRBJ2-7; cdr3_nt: TGTGCCAGCAGCCCCTTGAGGCGGAGGGACTCCTACGAGCAGTACTTC; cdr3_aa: CASSPLRRRDSYEQYF
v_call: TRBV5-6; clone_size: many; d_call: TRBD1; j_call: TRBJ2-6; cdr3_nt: TGTGCCAGCAGGCGAATACAGGGGGCGAAGGGGGCCAACGTCCTGACTTTC; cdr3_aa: CASRRIQGAKGANVLTF
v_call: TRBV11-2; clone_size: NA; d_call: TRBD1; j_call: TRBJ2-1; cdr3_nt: TGTGCCAGCAGCTCACCCTGGGACAGGGATGAGCAGTTCTTC; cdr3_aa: CASSSPWDRDEQFF
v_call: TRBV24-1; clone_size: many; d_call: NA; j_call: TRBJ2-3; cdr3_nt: TGTGCCACCAGTGATTACCGCATGCCAGATACGCAGTATTTT; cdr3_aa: CATSDYRMPDTQYF
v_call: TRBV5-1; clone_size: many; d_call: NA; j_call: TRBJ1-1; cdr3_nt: TGCGCCAGCAGACTGCACAACATGAACACTGAAGCTTTCTTT; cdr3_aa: CASRLHNMNTEAFF
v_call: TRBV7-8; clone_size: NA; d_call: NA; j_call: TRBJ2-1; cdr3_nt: TGTGCCAGCAGCTCCAGACAGGCTAGGGCCTACAATGAGCAGTTCTTC; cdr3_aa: CASSSRQARAYNEQFF
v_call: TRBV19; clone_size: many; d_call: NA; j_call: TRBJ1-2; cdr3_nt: TGTGCCAGTAGTATGAACCCCGCTGTTTATACTAACTATGGCTACACCTTC; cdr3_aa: CASSMNPAVYTNYGYTF
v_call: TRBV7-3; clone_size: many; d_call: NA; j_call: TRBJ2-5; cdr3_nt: TGTGCCAGCAGCTTAATGGCTAGCGAGGAGACCCAGTACTTC; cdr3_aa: CASSLMASEETQYF
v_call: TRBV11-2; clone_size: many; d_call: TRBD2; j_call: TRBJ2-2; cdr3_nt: TGTGCCAGCAGGCTAGCGGGGGGGCGCACCGGGGAGCTGTTTTTT; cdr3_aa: CASRLAGGRTGELFF
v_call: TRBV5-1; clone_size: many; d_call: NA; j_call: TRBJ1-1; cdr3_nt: TGCGCCAGCAGCCCCAGCTGGTCAGGGGCGAACACTGAAGCTTTCTTT; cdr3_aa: CASSPSWSGANTEAFF
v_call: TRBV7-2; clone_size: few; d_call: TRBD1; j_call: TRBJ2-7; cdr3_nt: TGTGCCAGCAGCTTAGCTCTGACAGGGGAATACGAGCAGTACTTC; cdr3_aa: CASSLALTGEYEQYF
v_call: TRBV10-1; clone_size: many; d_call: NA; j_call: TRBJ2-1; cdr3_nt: TGCGCCAGCAGCGGTTTGAATGAGCAGTTCTTC; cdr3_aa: CASSGLNEQFF
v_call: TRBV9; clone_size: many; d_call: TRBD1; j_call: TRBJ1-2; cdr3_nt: TGTGCCAGCAGCGTAGTAGGGGGCAGAGGCTACACCTTC; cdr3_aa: CASSVVGGRGYTF
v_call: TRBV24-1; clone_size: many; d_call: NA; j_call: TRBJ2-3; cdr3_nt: TGTGCCACCAGTGATCCGGGTGGGCGGGACGACACAGATACGCAGTATTTT; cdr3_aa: CATSDPGGRDDTDTQYF
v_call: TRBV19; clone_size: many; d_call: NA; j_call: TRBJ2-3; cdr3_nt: TGTGCCAGTGCCCTTGGGGTTGTAGATACGCAGTATTTT; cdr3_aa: CASALGVVDTQYF
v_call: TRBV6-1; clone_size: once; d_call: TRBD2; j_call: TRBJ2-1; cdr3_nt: TGTGCCAGCAGCCCTCGAATAGCGGGGGGGAATGAGCAGTTCTTC; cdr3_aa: CASSPRIAGGNEQFF
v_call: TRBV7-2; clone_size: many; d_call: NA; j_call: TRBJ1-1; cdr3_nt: TGTGCCAGCTCCCAGGGGCGCCGGAACACTGAAGCTTTCTTT; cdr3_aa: CASSQGRRNTEAFF
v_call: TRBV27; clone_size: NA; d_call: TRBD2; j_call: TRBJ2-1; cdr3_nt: TGTGCCAGCAGGATGACTAGCGTCGGTGAGCAGTTCTTC; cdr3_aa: CASRMTSVGEQFF
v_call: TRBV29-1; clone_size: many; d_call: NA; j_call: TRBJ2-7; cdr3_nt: TGCAGCGTTGAACTGGGTGGGTGGGAGCAGTACTTC; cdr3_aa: CSVELGGWEQYF
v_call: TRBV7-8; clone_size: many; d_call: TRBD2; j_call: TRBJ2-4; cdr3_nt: TGTGCCAGCAGCTCATCCGGGACTAGCCTAAGGGCCAAAAACATTCAGTACTTC; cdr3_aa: CASSSSGTSLRAKNIQYF
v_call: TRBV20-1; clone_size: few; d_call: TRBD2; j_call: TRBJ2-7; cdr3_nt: TGCAGTGCCATCGTTGATAGCGGGAGTTTTGGAGGATCCTACGAGCAGTACTTC; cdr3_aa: CSAIVDSGSFGGSYEQYF
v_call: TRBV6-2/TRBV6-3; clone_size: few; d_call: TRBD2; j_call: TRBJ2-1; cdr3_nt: TGTGCCAGCAGGAGGACTAGCGGGAGAGGTGAGCAGTTCTTC; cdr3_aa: CASRRTSGRGEQFF
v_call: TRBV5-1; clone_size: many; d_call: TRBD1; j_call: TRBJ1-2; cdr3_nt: TGCGCCAGCAGCTCCAACTCGGACAGGGGCGGTGGTGGAAATGGCTACACCTTC; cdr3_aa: CASSSNSDRGGGGNGYTF
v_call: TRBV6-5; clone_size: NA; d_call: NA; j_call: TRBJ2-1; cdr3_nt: TGTGCCAGCAGTTACTCGTACAGCACCTACAATGAGCAGTTCTTC; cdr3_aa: CASSYSYSTYNEQFF
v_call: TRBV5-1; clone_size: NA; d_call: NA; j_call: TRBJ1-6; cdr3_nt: TGCGCCAGCAGCCCGCGGGGGTCCCAGACTTATAATTCACCCCTCCACTTT; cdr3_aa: CASSPRGSQTYNSPLHF
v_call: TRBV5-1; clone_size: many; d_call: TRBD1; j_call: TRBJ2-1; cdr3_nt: TGCGCCAGCAGCCGCGACAGGGAAGGAGCCTACAATGAGCAGTTCTTC; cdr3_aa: CASSRDREGAYNEQFF
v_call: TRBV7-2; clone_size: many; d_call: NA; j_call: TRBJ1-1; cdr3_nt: TGTGCCAGCAGCCCCCGCAGGGACACTGAAGCTTTCTTT; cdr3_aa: CASSPRRDTEAFF
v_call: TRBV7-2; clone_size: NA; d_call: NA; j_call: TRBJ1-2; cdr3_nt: TGTGCCAGCAGCTTAGTTACGGGCTCGGCGGAAGGCTACACCTTC; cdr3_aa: CASSLVTGSAEGYTF
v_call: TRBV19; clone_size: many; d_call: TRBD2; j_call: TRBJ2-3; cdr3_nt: TGTGCCAGTAGTATAGCGGGGGGGCCAGATACGCAGTATTTT; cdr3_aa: CASSIAGGPDTQYF
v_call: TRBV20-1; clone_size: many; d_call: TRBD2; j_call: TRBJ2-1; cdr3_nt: TGCAGTGCTTCTACTAGCGGGAGGGCCCATGAGCAGTTCTTC; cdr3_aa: CSASTSGRAHEQFF
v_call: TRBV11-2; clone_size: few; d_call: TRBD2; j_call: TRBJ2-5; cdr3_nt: TGTGCCAGCAGCCCCCGACTAGCGGGAGATAGGGAGACCCAGTACTTC; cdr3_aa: CASSPRLAGDRETQYF
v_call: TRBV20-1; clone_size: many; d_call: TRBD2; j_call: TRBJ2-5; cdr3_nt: TGCAGTGCTAACCTAGCGGGGGGTACAGGGGAGACCCAGTACTTC; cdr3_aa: CSANLAGGTGETQYF
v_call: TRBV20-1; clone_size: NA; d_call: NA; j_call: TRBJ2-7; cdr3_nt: TGCAGTTCCTTGGGGGAGGCCTACGAGCAGTACTTC; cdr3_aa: CSSLGEAYEQYF
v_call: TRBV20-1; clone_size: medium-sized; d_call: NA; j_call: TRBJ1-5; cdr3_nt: TGCAGTGCTAGAGCCTTTGGACCCTATAGCAATCAGCCCCAGCATTTT; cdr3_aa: CSARAFGPYSNQPQHF